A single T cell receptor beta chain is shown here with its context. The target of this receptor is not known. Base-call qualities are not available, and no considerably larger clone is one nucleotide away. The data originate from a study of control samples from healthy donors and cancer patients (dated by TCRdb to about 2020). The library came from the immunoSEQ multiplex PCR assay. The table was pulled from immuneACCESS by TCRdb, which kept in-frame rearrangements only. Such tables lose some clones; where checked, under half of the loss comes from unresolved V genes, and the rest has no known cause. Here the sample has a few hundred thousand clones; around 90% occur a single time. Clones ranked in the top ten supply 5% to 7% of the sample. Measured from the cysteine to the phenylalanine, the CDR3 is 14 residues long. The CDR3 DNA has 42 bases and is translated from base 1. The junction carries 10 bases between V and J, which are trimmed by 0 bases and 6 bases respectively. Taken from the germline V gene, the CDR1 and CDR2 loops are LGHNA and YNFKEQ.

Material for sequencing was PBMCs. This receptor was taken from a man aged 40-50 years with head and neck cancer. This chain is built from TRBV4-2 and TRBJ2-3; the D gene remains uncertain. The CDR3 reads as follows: CASSQEIVGDTQYF. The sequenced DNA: TGTGCCAGCAGCCAAGAAATAGTCGGGGATACGCAGTATTTT.